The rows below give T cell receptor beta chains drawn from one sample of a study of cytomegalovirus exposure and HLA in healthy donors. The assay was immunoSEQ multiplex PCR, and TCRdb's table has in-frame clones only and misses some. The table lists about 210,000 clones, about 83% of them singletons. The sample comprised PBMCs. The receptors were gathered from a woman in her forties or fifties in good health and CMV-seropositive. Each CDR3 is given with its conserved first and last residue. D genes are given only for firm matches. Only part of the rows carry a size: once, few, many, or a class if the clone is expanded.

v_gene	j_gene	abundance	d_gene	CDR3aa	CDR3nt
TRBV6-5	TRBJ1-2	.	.	CASSRDRQVNYGYTF	TGTGCCAGCAGCCGAGACAGACAAGTTAACTATGGCTACACCTTC
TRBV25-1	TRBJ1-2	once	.	CASSEPTGKGGYGYTF	TGTGCCAGCAGTGAACCCACAGGGAAAGGGGGCTATGGCTACACCTTC
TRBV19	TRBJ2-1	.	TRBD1	CASSLTGDAYSYNEQFF	TGTGCCAGTAGCTTAACAGGGGACGCTTACTCCTACAATGAGCAGTTCTTC
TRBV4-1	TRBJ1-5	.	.	CASSQDRNQPQHF	TGCGCCAGCAGCCAAGACAGGAATCAGCCCCAGCATTTT
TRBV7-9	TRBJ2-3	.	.	CSSSPSPLLADTQYF	TGTTCCAGCAGCCCTAGTCCCCTATTGGCAGATACGCAGTATTTT
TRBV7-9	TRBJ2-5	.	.	CASSLAGGQETQYF	TGTGCCAGCAGCTTAGCAGGGGGACAAGAGACCCAGTACTTC
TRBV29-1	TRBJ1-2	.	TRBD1	CSAQGDYGYTF	TGCAGCGCACAGGGGGACTATGGCTACACCTTC
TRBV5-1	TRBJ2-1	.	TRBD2	CASSLGLAGGGYNEQFF	TGCGCCAGCAGCTTGGGGCTAGCGGGGGGGGGATACAATGAGCAGTTCTTC
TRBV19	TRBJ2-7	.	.	CASRKEAFTYEQYF	TGTGCCAGTCGTAAGGAGGCGTTCACCTACGAGCAGTACTTC
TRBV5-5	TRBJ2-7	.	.	CASSPGTYEQYF	TGTGCCAGCAGCCCGGGGACCTACGAGCAGTACTTC
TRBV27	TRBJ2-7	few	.	CASSLSRDSPTYEQYF	TGTGCCAGCAGTTTATCCCGGGACTCACCTACCTACGAGCAGTACTTC
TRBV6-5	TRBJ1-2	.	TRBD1	CASSRQGIGSGYTF	TGTGCCAGCAGCCGACAGGGGATTGGTTCTGGCTACACCTTC
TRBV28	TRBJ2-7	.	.	CASQQVSSYEQYF	TGTGCCAGCCAACAGGTGAGCTCCTACGAGCAGTACTTC
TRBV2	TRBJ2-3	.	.	CARNDRTEYGDTQYF	TGTGCCAGGAACGACAGGACAGAGTATGGAGATACGCAGTATTTT
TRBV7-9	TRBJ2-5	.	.	CASSQGATQETQYF	TGTGCCAGCAGCCAGGGCGCTACTCAAGAGACCCAGTACTTC
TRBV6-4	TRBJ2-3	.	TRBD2	CASSDSSGGASDTQYF	TGTGCCAGCAGTGATAGTAGCGGGGGGGCTTCAGATACGCAGTATTTT
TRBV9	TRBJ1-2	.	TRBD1	CASSGGQAEGYTF	TGTGCCAGCAGCGGAGGACAGGCGGAGGGCTACACCTTC
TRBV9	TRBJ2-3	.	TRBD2	CASSSLSLGGGAADTQYF	TGTGCCAGCAGCTCCCTTTCGCTTGGCGGGGGGGCCGCAGATACGCAGTATTTT
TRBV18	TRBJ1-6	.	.	CASSPTGDYNSPLHF	TGTGCCAGCTCACCAACGGGGGATTATAATTCACCCCTCCACTTT
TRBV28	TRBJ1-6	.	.	CASSSRGRGPHF	TGTGCCAGCAGTTCACGGGGGAGGGGACCCCACTTT
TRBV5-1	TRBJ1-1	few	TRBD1	CASSQGQINTEAFF	TGCGCCAGCAGCCAGGGACAGATCAACACTGAAGCTTTCTTT
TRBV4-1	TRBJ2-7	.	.	CASSPRETLTYEQYF	TGCGCCAGCAGCCCTAGAGAGACCCTTACCTACGAGCAGTACTTC
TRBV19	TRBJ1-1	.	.	CASSNNRVVTEAFF	TGTGCCAGTAGTAATAACAGGGTGGTCACTGAAGCTTTCTTT
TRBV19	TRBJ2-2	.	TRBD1	CASSTGFIGQANTGELFF	TGTGCCAGTAGTACCGGGTTTATAGGACAGGCGAACACCGGGGAGCTGTTTTTT
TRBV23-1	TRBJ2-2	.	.	CASSGRGNTGELFF	TGCGCCAGCAGTGGCCGGGGGAACACCGGGGAGCTGTTTTTT
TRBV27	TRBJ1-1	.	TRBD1	CASSFPDRGTGTEAFF	TGTGCCAGCAGTTTCCCGGACAGGGGTACGGGCACTGAAGCTTTCTTT
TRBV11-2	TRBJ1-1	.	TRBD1	CASSLDPGYRGAEAFF	TGTGCCAGCAGCTTAGATCCCGGATACAGGGGCGCTGAAGCTTTCTTT
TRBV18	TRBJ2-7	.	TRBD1	CASSQGTGGQSYEQYF	TGTGCCAGCTCACAGGGGACAGGGGGTCAGTCCTACGAGCAGTACTTC
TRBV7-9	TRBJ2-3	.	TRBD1	CASSYGQGDSDTQYF	TGTGCCAGCAGCTACGGACAGGGAGATTCAGATACGCAGTATTTT
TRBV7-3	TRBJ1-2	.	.	CASSLLQGAAYTF	TGTGCCAGCAGCCTACTCCAGGGTGCGGCTTACACCTTC
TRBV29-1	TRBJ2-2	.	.	CSVEEERVLPGELFF	TGCAGCGTTGAAGAAGAGAGAGTTTTGCCCGGGGAGCTGTTTTTT
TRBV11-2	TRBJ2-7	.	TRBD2	CASSLGPAGTEQYF	TGTGCCAGCAGCTTAGGCCCAGCGGGGACCGAGCAGTACTTC
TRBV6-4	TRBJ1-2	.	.	CASRGGWPNYGYTF	TGTGCCAGCAGGGGGGGGTGGCCTAACTATGGCTACACCTTC
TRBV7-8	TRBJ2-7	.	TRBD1	CASSPNRGRSHEQYF	TGTGCCAGCAGCCCAAACAGGGGGCGCTCCCACGAGCAGTACTTC
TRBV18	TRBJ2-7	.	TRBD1	CASAGQAVLYEQYF	TGTGCCAGCGCGGGACAGGCCGTCCTCTACGAGCAGTACTTC
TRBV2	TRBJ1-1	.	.	CASSEVVLGDEAFF	TGTGCCAGCAGTGAAGTTGTTTTGGGCGATGAAGCTTTCTTT
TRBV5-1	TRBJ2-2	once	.	CASSLAVRRGNTGELFF	TGCGCCAGCAGCTTGGCCGTAAGGCGGGGGAACACCGGGGAGCTGTTTTTT
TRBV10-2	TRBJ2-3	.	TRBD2	CASGLAASTDTQYF	TGCGCCAGCGGGCTAGCGGCTAGCACAGATACGCAGTATTTT
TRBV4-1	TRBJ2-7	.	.	CASSQDLAVFLEQYF	TGCGCCAGCAGCCAAGATCTCGCAGTTTTTCTCGAGCAGTACTTC
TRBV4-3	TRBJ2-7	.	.	CASSQDSGSYEQYF	TGCGCCAGCAGCCAAGACTCGGGGTCCTACGAGCAGTACTTC
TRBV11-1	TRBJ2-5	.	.	CASTPRPAGQETQYF	TGTGCCAGCACCCCAAGGCCAGCGGGCCAAGAGACCCAGTACTTC
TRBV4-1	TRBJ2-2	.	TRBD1	CASSQRTGVFEAGELFF	TGCGCCAGCAGCCAACGGACAGGGGTATTTGAAGCCGGGGAGCTGTTTTTT
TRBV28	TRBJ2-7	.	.	CASSRDTYEQYF	TGTGCCAGCAGTCGGGACACCTACGAGCAGTACTTC
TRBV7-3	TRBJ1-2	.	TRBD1	CASSYLGTGNGYTF	TGTGCCAGCAGCTATTTGGGGACAGGGAATGGCTACACCTTC
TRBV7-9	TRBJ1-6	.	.	CASSLGGNNSPLHF	TGTGCCAGCAGCTTGGGGGGAAATAATTCACCCCTCCACTTT
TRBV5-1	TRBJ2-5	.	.	CASSLGSQETQYF	TGCGCCAGCAGCTTGGGGAGCCAGGAGACCCAGTACTTC
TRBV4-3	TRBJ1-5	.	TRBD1	CAGSPDRGLGQPQHF	TGCGCCGGCAGCCCTGACAGGGGGCTCGGTCAGCCCCAGCATTTT
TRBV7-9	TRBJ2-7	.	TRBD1	CASSPWDRTDYEQYF	TGTGCCAGCAGCCCATGGGACAGAACCGACTACGAGCAGTACTTC
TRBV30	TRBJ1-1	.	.	CAWIRGGITEAFF	TGTGCCTGGATACGGGGAGGGATCACTGAAGCTTTCTTT